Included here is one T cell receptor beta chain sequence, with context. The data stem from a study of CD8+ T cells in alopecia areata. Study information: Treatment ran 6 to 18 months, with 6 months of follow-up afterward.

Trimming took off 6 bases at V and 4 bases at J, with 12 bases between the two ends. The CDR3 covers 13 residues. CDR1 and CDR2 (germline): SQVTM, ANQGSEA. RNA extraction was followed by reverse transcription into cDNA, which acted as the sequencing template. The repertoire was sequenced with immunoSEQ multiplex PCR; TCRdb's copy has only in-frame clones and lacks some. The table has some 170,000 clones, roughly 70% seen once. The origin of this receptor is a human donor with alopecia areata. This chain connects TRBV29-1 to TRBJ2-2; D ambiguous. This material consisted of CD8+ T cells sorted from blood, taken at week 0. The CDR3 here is CSVRSTGTGELFF. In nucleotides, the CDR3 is TGCAGCGTGAGATCGACCGGCACCGGGGAGCTGTTTTTT.